This T cell receptor (beta chain) was observed in a study of T cell changes during pregnancy in multiple sclerosis (dated by TCRdb to the late 2010s). About the full investigation: Changes in the T cell repertoire over the course of pregnancy were examined in this study in women with multiple sclerosis.

The CDR3 runs 15 residues from the cysteine to the phenylalanine. The DNA shown is the 45-base CDR3, in frame from base 1. The junction shows trimming of 0 bases on V and 6 bases on J, plus 14 bases between the germline ends. As encoded in the germline V gene (reference sequence), CDR1 is LNHNV while CDR2 is YYDKDF. With regard to this clone: The antigen this receptor binds is unknown. One base away there is no much larger clone; base qualities are not given.

Library preparation used the immunoSEQ multiplex PCR assay. In its TCRdb copy, this immuneACCESS table keeps in-frame sequences only and misses some clones. Where compared with another copy, unresolved V genes explain less than half of these, and the others have no known cause. This sample lists 35,000 to 45,000 clones; 90% were detected once. Over 0.4% of the sample comes from the top ten. The clonotype was recovered from a female donor in good health, enrolled as a control in a pregnancy study. The rearrangement joined TRBV15 to TRBJ1-2; a tentative D call is TRBD1 (6 bases match). This sample comprised CD4+ T cells from peripheral blood mononuclear cells, obtained in the first trimester of pregnancy. In nucleotides, the sequence is TGTGCCACCAGCAGAGATGTGACAGGAATAAATGGCTACACCTTC. It specifies CATSRDVTGINGYTF.